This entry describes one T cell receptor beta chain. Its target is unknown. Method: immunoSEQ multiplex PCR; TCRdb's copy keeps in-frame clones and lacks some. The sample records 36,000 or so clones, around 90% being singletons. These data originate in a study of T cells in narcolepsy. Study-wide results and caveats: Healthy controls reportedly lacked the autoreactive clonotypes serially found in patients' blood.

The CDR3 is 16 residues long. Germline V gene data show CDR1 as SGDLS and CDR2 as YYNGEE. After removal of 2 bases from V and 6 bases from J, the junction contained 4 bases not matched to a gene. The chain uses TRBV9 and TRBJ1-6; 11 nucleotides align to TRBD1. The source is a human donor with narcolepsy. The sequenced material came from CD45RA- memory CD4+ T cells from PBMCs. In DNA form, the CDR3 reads TGTGCCAGCAGCGTGGGGGACAGGGGGTCTAATTCACCCCTCCACTTT. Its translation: CASSVGDRGSNSPLHF.